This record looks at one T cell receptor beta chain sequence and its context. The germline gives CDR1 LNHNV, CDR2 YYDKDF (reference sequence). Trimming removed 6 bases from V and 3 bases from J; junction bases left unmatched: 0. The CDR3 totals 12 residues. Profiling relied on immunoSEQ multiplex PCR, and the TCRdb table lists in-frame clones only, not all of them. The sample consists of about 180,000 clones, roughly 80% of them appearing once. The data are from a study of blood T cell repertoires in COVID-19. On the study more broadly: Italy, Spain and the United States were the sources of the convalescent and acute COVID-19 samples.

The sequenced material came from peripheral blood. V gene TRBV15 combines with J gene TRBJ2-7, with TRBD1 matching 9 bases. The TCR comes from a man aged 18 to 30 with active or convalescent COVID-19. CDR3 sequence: CATRGQGYEQYF. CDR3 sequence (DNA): TGTGCCACCAGGGGACAGGGCTACGAGCAGTACTTC.